This is a list of T cell receptor beta chains from one sample in a study of TIL therapy for anti-PD-1-resistant metastatic lung cancer. Data came from immunoSEQ multiplex PCR; TCRdb stores just in-frame clones and leaves some out. Here the sample spans under 100,000 clones, roughly two thirds being singletons. Source: tumor tissue, taken at baseline. The receptor source for this set is a person between 25 and 80 years old with non-small cell lung cancer. CDR3s include the opening cysteine and the closing phenylalanine or tryptophan. Each record gives: clone size, J gene, V gene, D gene, CDR3 DNA, CDR3 protein. D genes are given only for firm matches. Clone size is given for some rows only: seen once, a few or many times, or a class if the clone is expanded.

>few|TRBJ2-3|TRBV20-1|-
TGCAGTGCTAGTACCGCGGGCGGCACAGATACGCAGTATTTT
CSASTAGGTDTQYF
>-|TRBJ2-3|TRBV6-5|-
TGTGCCAGCAGTTACATCGGAACAGATACGCAGTATTTT
CASSYIGTDTQYF
>few|TRBJ1-2|TRBV19|TRBD1
TGTGCCAGTAGTTCAACAGGGGTTGGCTACACCTTC
CASSSTGVGYTF
>-|TRBJ2-1|TRBV19|-
TGTGCCAGTAGTATCGAGGAGAGCAATCGCGAGCAGTTCTTC
CASSIEESNREQFF
>once|TRBJ2-4|TRBV6-1|-
TGTGCCAGCAGTGAAACTGGGAGCGGGCGGGCCAAAAACATTCAGTACTTC
CASSETGSGRAKNIQYF
>many|TRBJ2-7|TRBV5-1|-
TGCGCCAGCAGCTTGGCCCCCGCAGGACTCTCCTACGAGCAGTACTTC
CASSLAPAGLSYEQYF
>-|TRBJ2-1|TRBV5-1|-
TGCGCCAGCAGCTTAGGAACCGGTTCCTACAATGAGCAGTTCTTC
CASSLGTGSYNEQFF
>-|TRBJ2-3|TRBV9|-
TGTGCCAGCAGCGTGGGCGGGGACACAGATACGCAGTATTTT
CASSVGGDTDTQYF
>-|TRBJ1-1|TRBV7-2|-
TGTGCCAGCAGCCCCGGCAGGCCTGGGCACACTGAAGCTTTCTTT
CASSPGRPGHTEAFF
>-|TRBJ2-3|TRBV5-6|TRBD1
TGTGCCAGCAGCCCCACAGGGGGCACAGATACGCAGTATTTT
CASSPTGGTDTQYF
>-|TRBJ2-1|TRBV25-1|TRBD2
TGTGCCAGCACTGGACTAGCGGTGAATCCAAGCTCCTACAATGAGCAGTTCTTC
CASTGLAVNPSSYNEQFF
>-|TRBJ1-5|TRBV6-1|TRBD1
TGTGCCAGCAGTGAGGGACAGTATAGCAATCAGCCCCAGCATTTT
CASSEGQYSNQPQHF
>-|TRBJ2-2|TRBV29-1|-
TGCAGCGTTGAACCACGCAACAGCTATCAAGGGGAGCTGTTTTTT
CSVEPRNSYQGELFF
>-|TRBJ1-4|TRBV28|-
TGTGCCAGCAGTCGGTGGTCGGAGGATGAAAAACTGTTTTTT
CASSRWSEDEKLFF
>-|TRBJ2-5|TRBV6-4|-
TGTGCCAGCAGTGAATATGGCGGGGACGGGACCCAGTACTTC
CASSEYGGDGTQYF
>-|TRBJ2-1|TRBV18|TRBD2
TGTGCCAGCTCACCGGTAACTAGCGCCAATGAGCAGTTCTTC
CASSPVTSANEQFF
>once|TRBJ2-7|TRBV19|TRBD2
TGTGCCAGTAGTATACTACTAGCGGGGGCTCGGGAGCAGTACTTC
CASSILLAGAREQYF
>-|TRBJ2-4|TRBV27|-
TGTGCCAGCAGAGGAGGGTACAAAAACATTCAGTACTTC
CASRGGYKNIQYF
>-|TRBJ2-7|TRBV27|-
TGTGCCAGCTCATCCTCCCTCGGAGGGACAACCGTCAGGGAGCAGTACTTC
CASSSSLGGTTVREQYF
>-|TRBJ2-3|TRBV2|-
TGTGCCAGCAGGACTACAGGGTTTGCAGATACGCAGTATTTT
CASRTTGFADTQYF